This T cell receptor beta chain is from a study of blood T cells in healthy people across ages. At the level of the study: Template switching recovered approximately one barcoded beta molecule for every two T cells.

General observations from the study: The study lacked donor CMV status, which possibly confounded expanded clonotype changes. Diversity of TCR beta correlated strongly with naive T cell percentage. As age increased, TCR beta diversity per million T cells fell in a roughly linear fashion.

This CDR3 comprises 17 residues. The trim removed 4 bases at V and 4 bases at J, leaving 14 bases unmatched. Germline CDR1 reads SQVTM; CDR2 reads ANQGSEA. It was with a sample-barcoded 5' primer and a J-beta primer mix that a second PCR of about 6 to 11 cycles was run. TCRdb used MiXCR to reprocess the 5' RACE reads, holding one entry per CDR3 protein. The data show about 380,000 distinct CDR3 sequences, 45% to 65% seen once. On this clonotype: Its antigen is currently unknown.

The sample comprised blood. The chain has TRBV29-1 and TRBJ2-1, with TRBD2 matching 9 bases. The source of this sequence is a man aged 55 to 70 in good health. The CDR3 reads CSVASGLALAGYNEQFF. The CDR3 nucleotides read TGCAGCGTTGCGTCAGGGCTAGCGCTAGCGGGATACAATGAGCAGTTCTTC.